The 18 T cell receptor beta chains in this list originate from one sample, sequenced in a study of neurological immune-mediated disorders. TCRdb re-analysed the 5' RACE reads in MiXCR, keeping a single row per CDR3 protein. This table holds tens of thousands of distinct CDR3 sequences, under 20% found once. What was sequenced was PBMCs. The source of these receptors is a middle-aged woman in good health.

V and J are TRBV6-6 and TRBJ2-2, with TRBD2 identical over 11 bases. This CDR3 has 18 amino acids. J lost 1 base, V lost 2 bases, and 6 bases had no gene match. The germline gives CDR1 MNHNY, CDR2 SVGAGI (reference sequence). CDR3 protein: CASSYHPTSGGNTGELFF. DNA of the CDR3: TGTGCCAGCAGTTACCATCCCACTAGCGGGGGGAACACCGGGGAGCTGTTTTTT.

At least ten counts were recorded for this clonotype. The rearrangement links TRBV12-3 or TRBV12-4 to TRBJ2-1; D is possibly TRBD1 (6 bases). The CDR3 spans 14 residues. V lost 1 base to trimming and J lost 11 bases, with 15 bases between them. CDR3 in amino acids: CASSLDPGTSKQFF. The CDR3 DNA reads as TGTGCCAGCAGTTTAGACCCCGGGACAAGCAAGCAGTTCTTC.

The V call is TRBV5-1, the J call TRBJ2-1, with TRBD2 matching 8 bases. The better agreement between TRBJ2-5 and the DNA end casts doubt on the J call. The germline gives CDR1 SGHRS, CDR2 YFSETQ. The CDR3 extends over 15 amino acids. The CDR3 DNA is TGCGCCAGCAGCTTGTCAAGCGGGAGAGGGGAGACCCAGTACTTC. It encodes CASSLSSGRGETQYF.

This clonotype appeared a few times. V is TRBV7-9 and J is TRBJ2-7, with TRBD2 matching 11 bases. This CDR3 is built from 17 residues. V shed 4 bases, J shed 7 bases, and the junction held 15 bases outside the gene matches. Per germline, CDR1 SEHNR and CDR2 FQNEAQ (reference sequence). The DNA for the CDR3 is TGTGCCAGCAGCTCAAGAGGACTAGCGGGCTCCGCTAGGGAGCAGTACTTC. It translates to CASSSRGLAGSAREQYF.

The chain has TRBV4-1 and TRBJ2-6, with D uncertain. Germline CDR1 MGHRA, CDR2 YSYEKL. V lost 0 bases, J lost 3 bases, and 9 bases lay in between. CDR3 length: 16 residues. CDR3 protein: CASSQDKGNGANVLTF. CDR3 nucleotide sequence: TGCGCCAGCAGCCAAGACAAGGGAAATGGGGCCAACGTCCTGACTTTC.

The rearrangement joins TRBV20-1 to TRBJ1-5; D possibly corresponds to TRBD1 (6 bases). Per the germline V gene, CDR1 is DFQATT and CDR2 is SNEGSKA (reference sequence). There are 16 residues in the CDR3. Trimming took off 1 base at V and 5 bases at J, with 18 bases between the two ends. CDR3 sequence reads: CSARVRPTGGYQPQHF. CDR3 bases: TGCAGTGCTAGAGTGCGCCCGACAGGAGGTTATCAGCCCCAGCATTTT.

Comments on this clonotype: Possible read error: a much larger clone is one base away. The chain has TRBV10-3 and TRBJ2-2; D remains unclear. With 11 bases removed from V and 6 bases from J, the gap between germline ends came to 25 bases. From germline, CDR1 is ENHRY and CDR2 SYGVKD. This CDR3 contains 16 residues. CDR3: CAVLPSAISQAGELFF. CDR3 in DNA: TGTGCCGTTCTCCCCTCTGCGATTAGCCAAGCCGGGGAGCTGTTTTTT.

Notes on this clonotype: Lacking the conserved final phenylalanine or tryptophan, this CDR3 likely reflects a read error. The chain is built from TRBV5-1 and TRBJ1-2; D uncertain. The CDR3 runs 13 residues. V lost 4 bases and J 11 bases, leaving 18 bases between the germline ends. Germline V gives CDR1 SGHRS, CDR2 YFSETQ. The CDR3 nucleotides are TGCGCCAGCAGCATGGACGGGAGTCGAGGATACACCTTA. Protein product: CASSMDGSRGYTL.

This clonotype was observed once. One base away lies a much larger clone, so this may be a sequencing read error. V usage is TRBV2 and J usage is TRBJ2-3; TRBD1 might be the D (5 bases). Germline assignment: CDR1 SNHLY and CDR2 FYNNEI. This CDR3 has 13 amino acids. The CDR3 sequence is CARFRVDTDTRYF. The CDR3 region has the DNA TGTGCCCGCTTCAGGGTGGACACAGATACGCGGTATTTT.

This clonotype was seen ten or more times. The V gene is TRBV5-1, the J gene TRBJ1-3; TRBD1 matches at 7 bases. The germline V gene has CDR1 SGHRS and CDR2 YFSETQ. J was trimmed by 3 bases and V by 3 bases; bases with no gene match: 12. The length of the CDR3 is 17 residues. This CDR3 is CASSYSSGGERGNTIYF. CDR3 bases: TGCGCCAGCAGCTACTCCTCAGGGGGGGAGCGTGGAAACACCATATATTTT.

This clonotype has a count of ten or more. V is TRBV5-1 and J is TRBJ1-1; D ambiguous. The CDR3 has 13 amino acids. Trimming stripped 4 bases from V and 1 base from J, with 8 bases between. Germline-derived CDR1 and CDR2 are SGHRS and YFSETQ. The CDR3 reads CASSGVGNTEAFF. CDR3 coding DNA: TGCGCCAGCAGCGGGGTGGGGAACACTGAAGCTTTCTTT.

This clonotype was seen repeatedly, ten times or more. The chain combines TRBV28 with TRBJ2-7; perhaps TRBD1 as D (5 bases). The V gene's germline CDR1 is MDHEN and CDR2 SYDVKM. The CDR3 is 13 residues long. The CDR3 region has the DNA TGTCCTAAGGGGTTACAGATCCTGGACGAGCAGTACGTC. Protein sequence: CPKGLQILDEQYV.

This clonotype was picked up many times. The V call is TRBV28, the J call TRBJ1-5; TRBD1 aligns across 8 bases. Trimming cost V 7 bases and J 3 bases; bases outside gene matches: 5. Germline-derived CDR1 and CDR2 are MDHEN and SYDVKM. This CDR3 is 14 amino acids long. CDR3 DNA: TGTGCCAGCATTACAGGGGGGGACAATCAGCCCCAGCATTTT. Translated, it gives CASITGGDNQPQHF.

This clonotype was observed at least ten times. The rearrangement joins TRBV5-1 to TRBJ2-3, with 7 bases lining up with TRBD1. Looked up from germline, CDR1 is SGHRS and CDR2 is YFSETQ. Germline trimming cut 0 bases from V and 6 bases from J; bases unmatched to any gene: 7. This CDR3 has 15 amino acids. The CDR3 nucleotides are TGCGCCAGCAGCTTGGGGGGACAGACGGCCGATACGCAGTATTTT. Translated, it gives CASSLGGQTADTQYF.

The chain couples TRBV7-3 to TRBJ2-3; perhaps TRBD2 as D (6 bases). The CDR3 loop spans 15 amino acids. The germline CDR1 and CDR2 sequences are SGHTA and FQGTGA. V gave up 4 bases and J gave up 5 bases, with 16 bases separating them. CDR3 residues: CASSSTGGGIDTQYF. CDR3 bases: TGTGCCAGCAGCTCGACCGGTGGGGGGATAGATACGCAGTATTTT.

There are many counts of this clonotype. The rearrangement uses TRBV27 and TRBJ2-7; D could derive from TRBD1 or TRBD2 (5 bases each). Germline CDR1 and CDR2: MNHEY and SMNVEV (reference sequence). The CDR3 totals 15 residues. The V and J ends lost 0 bases and 1 base respectively, with 10 bases between them. This CDR3 reads CASSLSPGSSYEQYF. The DNA of the CDR3 is TGTGCCAGCAGTTTATCTCCAGGGAGTTCCTACGAGCAGTACTTC.

The rearrangement uses TRBV6-5 and TRBJ2-5; the D call may be TRBD1 or TRBD2 (5 bases each). CDR3 length: 15 residues. Germline CDR1 MNHEY, CDR2 SVGAGI. Trimming shortened V by 6 bases and J by 7 bases, and 21 bases separated the two germline ends. The CDR3 protein is CASRHFGGTGGTQYF. CDR3 coding DNA: TGTGCCAGCAGGCACTTTGGGGGAACAGGAGGGACCCAGTACTTC.

This clonotype was seen many times. V usage is TRBV6-5 and J usage is TRBJ1-1, with TRBD1 matching over 8 bases. CDR1 is MNHEY and CDR2 is SVGAGI in the germline V gene. The length of the CDR3 is 11 residues. V lost 11 bases to trimming and J lost 5 bases; unmatched junction nucleotides: 4. The CDR3 region has the DNA TGTGCCTCAGGGGGCCGAACTGAAGCTTTCTTT. This gives the protein CASGGRTEAFF.